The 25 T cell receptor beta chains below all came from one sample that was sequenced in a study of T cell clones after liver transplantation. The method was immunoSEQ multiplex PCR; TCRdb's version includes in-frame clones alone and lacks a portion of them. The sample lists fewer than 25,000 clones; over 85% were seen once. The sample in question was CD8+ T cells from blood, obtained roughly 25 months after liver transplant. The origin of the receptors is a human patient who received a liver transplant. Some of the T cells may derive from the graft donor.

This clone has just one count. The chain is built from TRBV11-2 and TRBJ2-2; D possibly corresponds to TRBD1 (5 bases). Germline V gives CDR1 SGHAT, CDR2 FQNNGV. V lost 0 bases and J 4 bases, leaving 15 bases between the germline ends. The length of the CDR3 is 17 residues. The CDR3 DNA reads TGTGCCAGCAGCTTAGATCTTAGGGGAAGAATCACCGGGGAGCTGTTTTTT. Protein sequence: CASSLDLRGRITGELFF.

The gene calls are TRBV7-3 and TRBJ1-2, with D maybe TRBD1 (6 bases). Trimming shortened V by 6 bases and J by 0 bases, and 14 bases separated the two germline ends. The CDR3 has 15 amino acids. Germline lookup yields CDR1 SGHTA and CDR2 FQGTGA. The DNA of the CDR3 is TGTGCCAGCAGGGATTTGCGGGGGCCTAACTATGGCTACACCTTC. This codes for CASRDLRGPNYGYTF.

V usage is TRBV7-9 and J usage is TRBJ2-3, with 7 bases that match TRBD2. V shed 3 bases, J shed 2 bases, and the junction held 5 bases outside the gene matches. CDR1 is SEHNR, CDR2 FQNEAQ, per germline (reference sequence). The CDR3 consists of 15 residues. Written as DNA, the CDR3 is TGTGCCAGCAGCTTCCGGGACTATCCCACAGATACGCAGTATTTT. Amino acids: CASSFRDYPTDTQYF.

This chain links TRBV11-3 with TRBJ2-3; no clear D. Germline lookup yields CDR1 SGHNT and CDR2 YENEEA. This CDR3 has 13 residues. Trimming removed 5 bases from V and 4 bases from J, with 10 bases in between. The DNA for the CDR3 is TGTGCCAGCAGCCCTGGCCGAGCAGATACGCAGTATTTT. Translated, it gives CASSPGRADTQYF.

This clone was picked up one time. CDR3 nucleotide sequence: TGCGCCAGCAGCCAAGATCCTATATACAATGAGCAGTTCTTC. This encodes CASSQDPIYNEQFF. The chain links TRBV4-1 to TRBJ2-1; D gene uncertain. CDR1 and CDR2 from the germline V gene are MGHRA and YSYEKL. The CDR3 is 14 residues long. Deletions cut 0 bases from V and 4 bases from J, with 7 bases between.

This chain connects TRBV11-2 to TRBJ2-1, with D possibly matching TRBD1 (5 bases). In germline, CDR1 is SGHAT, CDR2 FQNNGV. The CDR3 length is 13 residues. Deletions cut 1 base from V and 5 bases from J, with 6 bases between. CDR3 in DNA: TGTGCCAGCAGCTTAGTAGGGGACAATGAGCAGTTCTTC. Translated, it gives CASSLVGDNEQFF.

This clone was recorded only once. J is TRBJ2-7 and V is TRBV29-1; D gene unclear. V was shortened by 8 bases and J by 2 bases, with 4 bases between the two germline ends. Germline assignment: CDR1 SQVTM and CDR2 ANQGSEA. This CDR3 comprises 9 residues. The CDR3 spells CSPPYEQYF. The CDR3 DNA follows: TGCAGCCCCCCCTACGAGCAGTACTTC.

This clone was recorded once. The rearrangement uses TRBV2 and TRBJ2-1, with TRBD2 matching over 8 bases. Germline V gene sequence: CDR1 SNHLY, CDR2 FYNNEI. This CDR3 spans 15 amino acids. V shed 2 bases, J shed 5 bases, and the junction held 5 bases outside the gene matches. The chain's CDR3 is CASSERLAGDNEQFF. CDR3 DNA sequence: TGTGCCAGCAGTGAACGTCTAGCGGGCGACAATGAGCAGTTCTTC. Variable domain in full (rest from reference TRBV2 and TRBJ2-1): EPEVTQTPSHQVTQMGQEVILRCVPISNHLYFYWYRQILGQKVEFLVSFYNNEISEKSEIFDDQFSVERPDGSNFTLKIRSTKLEDSAMYFCASSERLAGDNEQFFGPGTRLTVL.

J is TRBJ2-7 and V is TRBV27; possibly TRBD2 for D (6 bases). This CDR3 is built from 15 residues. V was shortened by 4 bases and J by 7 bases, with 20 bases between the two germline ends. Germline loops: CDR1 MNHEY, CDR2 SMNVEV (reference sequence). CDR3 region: CASSYSSGSSGEQYF. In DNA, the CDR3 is TGTGCCAGCAGTTATAGTAGCGGAAGCTCGGGGGAGCAGTACTTC.

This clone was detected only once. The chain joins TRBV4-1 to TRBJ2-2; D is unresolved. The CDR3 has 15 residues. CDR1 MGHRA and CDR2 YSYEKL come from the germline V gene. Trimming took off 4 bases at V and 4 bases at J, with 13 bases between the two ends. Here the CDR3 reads CASSPMTPPTGELFF. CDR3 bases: TGCGCCAGCAGCCCCATGACTCCCCCCACCGGGGAGCTGTTTTTT.

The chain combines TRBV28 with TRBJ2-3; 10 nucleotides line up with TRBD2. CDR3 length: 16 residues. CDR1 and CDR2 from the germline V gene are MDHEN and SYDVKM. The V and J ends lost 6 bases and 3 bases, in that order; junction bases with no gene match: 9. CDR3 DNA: TGTGCCAGCAGGCTATCACTAGCGGGAAGTACAGATACGCAGTATTTT. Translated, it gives CASRLSLAGSTDTQYF.

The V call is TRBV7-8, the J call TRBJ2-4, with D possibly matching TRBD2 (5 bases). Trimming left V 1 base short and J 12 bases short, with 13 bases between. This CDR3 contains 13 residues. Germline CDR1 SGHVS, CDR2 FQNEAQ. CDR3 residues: CASSLDGINDQYF. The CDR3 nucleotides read TGTGCCAGCAGCTTAGACGGGATTAACGATCAGTACTTC.

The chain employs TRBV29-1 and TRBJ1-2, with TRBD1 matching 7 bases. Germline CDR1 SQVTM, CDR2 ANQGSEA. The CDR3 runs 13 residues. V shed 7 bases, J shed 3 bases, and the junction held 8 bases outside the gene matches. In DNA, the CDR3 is TGCAGCGCTAAACCCACAGGGGACTATGGCTACACCTTC. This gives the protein CSAKPTGDYGYTF.

The CDR3 loop is CASSNEGRDDSYEQYF. The CDR3 coding sequence is TGTGCCAGCAGCAACGAGGGCCGGGATGACTCCTACGAGCAGTACTTC. The V and J genes are TRBV21-1 and TRBJ2-7; TRBD2, the table's D call, lacks a check against the DNA. TRBV21-1 is assigned pseudogene status. CDR3 length equals 16 residues.

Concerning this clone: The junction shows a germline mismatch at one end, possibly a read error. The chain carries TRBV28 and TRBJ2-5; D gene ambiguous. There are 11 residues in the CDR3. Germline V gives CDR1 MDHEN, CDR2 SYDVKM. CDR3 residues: CASSSQEPQYF. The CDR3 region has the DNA TGTGCCAGCAGTTCACAAGAGCCCCAGTACTTC. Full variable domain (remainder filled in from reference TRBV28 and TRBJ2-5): DVKVTQSSRYLVKRTGEKVFLECVQDMDHENMFWYRQDPGLGLRLIYFSYDVKMKEKGDIPEGYSVSREKKERFSLILESASTNQTSMYLCASSSQEPQYFGPGTRLLVL.

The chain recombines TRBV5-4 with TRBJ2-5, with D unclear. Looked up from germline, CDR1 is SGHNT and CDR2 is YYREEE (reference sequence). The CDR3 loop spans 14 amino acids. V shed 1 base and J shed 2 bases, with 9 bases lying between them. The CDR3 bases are TGTGCCAGCAGCTTGCCGGCCGAGCAAGAGACCCAGTACTTC. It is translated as CASSLPAEQETQYF.

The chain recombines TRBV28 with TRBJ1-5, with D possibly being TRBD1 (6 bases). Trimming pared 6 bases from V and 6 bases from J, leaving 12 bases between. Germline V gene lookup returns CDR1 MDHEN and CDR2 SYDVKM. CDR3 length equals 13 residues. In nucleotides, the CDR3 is TGTGCCAGCAGGACAGGTTCAGGTCAGCCCCAGCATTTT. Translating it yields CASRTGSGQPQHF.

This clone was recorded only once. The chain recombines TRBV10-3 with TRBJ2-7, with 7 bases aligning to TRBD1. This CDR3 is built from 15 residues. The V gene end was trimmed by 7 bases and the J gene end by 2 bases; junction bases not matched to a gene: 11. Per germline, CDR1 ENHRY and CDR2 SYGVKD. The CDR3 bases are TGTGCCATCACATACGACAGGGATGGAACCTACGAGCAGTACTTC. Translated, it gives CAITYDRDGTYEQYF.

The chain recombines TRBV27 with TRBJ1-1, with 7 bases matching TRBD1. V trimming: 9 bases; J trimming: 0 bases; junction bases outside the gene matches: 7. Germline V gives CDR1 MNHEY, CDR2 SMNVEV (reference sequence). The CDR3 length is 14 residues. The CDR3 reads CASLPTGMNTEAFF. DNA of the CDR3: TGTGCCAGTTTACCGACAGGGATGAACACTGAAGCTTTCTTT.

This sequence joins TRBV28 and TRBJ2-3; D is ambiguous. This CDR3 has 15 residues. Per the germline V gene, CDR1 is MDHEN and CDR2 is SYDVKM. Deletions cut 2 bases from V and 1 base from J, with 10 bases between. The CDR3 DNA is TGTGCCAGCAGTTTAGGGATTAGCCGCACAGATACGCAGTATTTT. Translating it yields CASSLGISRTDTQYF.

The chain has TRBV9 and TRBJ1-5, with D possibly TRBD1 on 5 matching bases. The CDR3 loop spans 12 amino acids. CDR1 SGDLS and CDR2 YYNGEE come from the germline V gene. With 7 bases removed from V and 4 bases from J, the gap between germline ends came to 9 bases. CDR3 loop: CASGTPNQPQHF. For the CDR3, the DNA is TGTGCCAGCGGGACTCCAAATCAGCCCCAGCATTTT.

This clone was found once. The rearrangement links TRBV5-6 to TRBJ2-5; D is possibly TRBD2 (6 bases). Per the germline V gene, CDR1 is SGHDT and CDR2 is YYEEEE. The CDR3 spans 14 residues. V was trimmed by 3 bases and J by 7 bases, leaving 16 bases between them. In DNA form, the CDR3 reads TGTGCCAGCAGCTCTTCGACTAGTTCCTGGACCCAGTACTTC. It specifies CASSSSTSSWTQYF.

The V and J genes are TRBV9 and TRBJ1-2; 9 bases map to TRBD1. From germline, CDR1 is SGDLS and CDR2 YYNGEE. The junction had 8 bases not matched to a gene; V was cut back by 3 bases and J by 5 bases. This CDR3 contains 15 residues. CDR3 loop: CASSANRGQKYGYTF. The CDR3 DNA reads TGTGCCAGCAGCGCCAACAGGGGGCAGAAATATGGCTACACCTTC.

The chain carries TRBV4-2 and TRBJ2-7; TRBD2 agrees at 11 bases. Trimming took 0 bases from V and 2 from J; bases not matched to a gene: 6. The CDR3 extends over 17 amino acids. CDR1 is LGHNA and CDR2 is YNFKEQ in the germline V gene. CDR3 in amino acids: CASSQEPSGRSTYEQYF. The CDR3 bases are TGTGCCAGCAGCCAAGAACCTAGCGGGAGGTCAACCTACGAGCAGTACTTC.

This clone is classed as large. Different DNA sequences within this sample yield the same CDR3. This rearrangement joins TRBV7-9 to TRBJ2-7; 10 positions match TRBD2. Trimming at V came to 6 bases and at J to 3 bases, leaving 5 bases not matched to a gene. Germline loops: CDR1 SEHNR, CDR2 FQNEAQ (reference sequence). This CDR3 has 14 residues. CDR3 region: CASSPPSGSYEQYF. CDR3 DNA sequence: TGTGCCAGCAGTCCACCTAGCGGGAGCTACGAGCAGTACTTC.